This T cell receptor beta chain was observed in a study of shared clonotypes between healthy human individuals. Overall study context: Researchers assigned three CD4 naive, three CD4 memory, two CD8 naive and one CD8 memory plate to each donor. General observations from the study: Blood alone was sampled, and tissue repertoires likely differ.

In the case of this clone: No antigen is known for it.

Researchers partitioned CD4+ cells into CD45RA+ naive and CD45RA-negative memory subsets. CDR3 length equals 15 residues. Trimming took 7 bases from V and 0 from J, leaving 12 bases between them. The germline V gene encodes CDR1 MNHEY and CDR2 SVGAGI. In the source study's methods: In the immunoSEQ data, sequences were junction-only and lacked quality scores, so filtering differed. TCRdb keeps only in-frame clones here, not all; method: immunoSEQ multiplex PCR. The DNA gave D and trimming, while V, J and clone size come from that table. This table has about 2.3 million clones, 85% to 95% appearing once.

The gene calls are TRBV6-5 and TRBJ2-2; D gene ambiguous. The sample was naive CD4+ T cells from PBMCs. Noted subset: CD45RA+ positively selected. This receptor was taken from a man aged 18 to 30 in good health. Some clones in this sample may be carry-over from other donors' samples. The CDR3, as DNA: TGTGCCAGCATCCGTCGATTAACGAACACCGGGGAGCTGTTTTTT. It is translated as CASIRRLTNTGELFF.